These 19 T cell receptor beta chains were all obtained from the same sample, sequenced in a study of blood T cell repertoires in COVID-19 (dated by TCRdb to between 2020 and 2021). Library creation used the immunoSEQ multiplex PCR assay. TCRdb carries this immuneACCESS record with in-frame sequences only. Its versions omit some clonotypes, under half of them owing to an unresolved V gene in the studies checked, with the rest unexplained. In this sample the table shows some 150,000 clones, 70% to 90% of which occur a single time. Roughly 9.7% of the sample comes from the top ten. The sequenced material came from peripheral blood. These receptors came from a woman in her sixties with COVID-19, enrolled during active disease.

This rearrangement joins TRBV5-4 to TRBJ2-7, with 10 nucleotides matching TRBD2. The CDR3 runs to 15 residues. The germline CDR1 and CDR2 sequences are SGHNT and YYREEE (reference sequence). The ends lost 4 bases at V and 4 bases at J; junction bases unmatched: 8. The chain's CDR3 is CASSLPSGSRYEQYF. The CDR3 coding sequence is TGTGCCAGCAGCCTTCCTAGCGGGAGTCGATACGAGCAGTACTTC.

The chain recombines TRBV28 with TRBJ2-5; possibly TRBD2 for D (6 bases). CDR1 MDHEN and CDR2 SYDVKM come from the germline V gene. Trimming took 6 bases from V and 6 from J, leaving 17 bases between them. The CDR3 extends over 14 amino acids. In DNA, the CDR3 is TGTGCCAGCAGGTCCGGAGGGGCGGGGAAGACCCAGTACTTC. Amino acids: CASRSGGAGKTQYF.

The chain carries TRBV7-8 and TRBJ1-1, with D possibly being TRBD1 (5 bases). The CDR3 contains 15 residues. The V gene's germline CDR1 is SGHVS and CDR2 FQNEAQ. V lost 4 bases to trimming and J lost 6 bases, with 18 bases between them. Here the CDR3 reads CASSSTDSPRAEAFF. CDR3 DNA sequence: TGTGCCAGCAGCTCTACCGACAGCCCCAGGGCTGAAGCTTTCTTT.

The chain joins TRBV3-1 (or the pseudogene TRBV3-2) to TRBJ2-2; 8 nucleotides line up with TRBD2. The CDR3 is made up of 15 amino acids. Germline V CDR1 and CDR2: LGHDT, YNNKEL (reference sequence). The junction had 3 bases not matched to a gene; V was cut back by 1 base and J by 5 bases. This chain's CDR3 is CASSQVGLGTGELFF. CDR3 coding DNA: TGTGCCAGCAGCCAAGTGGGACTAGGAACCGGGGAGCTGTTTTTT.

This clone was detected a few times. This rearrangement joins TRBV28 to TRBJ2-7, with 11 bases lining up with TRBD1. This CDR3 spans 14 amino acids. Germline V gives CDR1 MDHEN, CDR2 SYDVKM. Trimming removed 2 bases from V and 11 bases from J; junction bases left unmatched: 8. CDR3 DNA sequence: TGTGCCAGCAGTTTACTACGGGACAGGGGGTGGGAGTACTTC. It codes for CASSLLRDRGWEYF.

The chain employs TRBV5-6 and TRBJ2-3; D is uncertain. Germline assignment: CDR1 SGHDT and CDR2 YYEEEE. V lost 1 base and J 0 bases, leaving 6 bases between the germline ends. The CDR3 runs to 14 residues. The CDR3 bases are TGTGCCAGCAGCTTGAAGCCCAGCACAGATACGCAGTATTTT. Its translation: CASSLKPSTDTQYF.

The genes are TRBV6-6 and TRBJ2-7; 10 nucleotides agree with TRBD1. The CDR3 is made up of 17 amino acids. Trimming at V came to 5 bases and at J to 0 bases, leaving 10 bases not matched to a gene. CDR1 is MNHNY and CDR2 is SVGAGI in the germline V gene (reference sequence). CDR3 sequence: CASSPRDRGFISYEQYF. In nucleotides, the CDR3 is TGTGCCAGCAGTCCCCGGGACAGGGGATTTATCTCCTACGAGCAGTACTTC.

The chain links TRBV6-5 to TRBJ2-1, with 8 bases aligning to TRBD2. Losses at the gene ends were 5 bases for V and 4 bases for J; bases not matched to a gene: 7. The CDR3 length is 15 residues. From germline, CDR1 is MNHEY and CDR2 SVGAGI. The CDR3 sequence is CASSRVAGTYNEQFF. The CDR3 nucleotides are TGTGCCAGCAGTAGGGTAGCGGGAACATACAATGAGCAGTTCTTC.

The chain employs TRBV5-1 and TRBJ2-1, with 8 bases identical to TRBD2. The CDR3 has 16 amino acids. V was pared by 1 base and J by 2 bases, with 5 bases of the junction left unmatched. Germline V gene data show CDR1 as SGHRS and CDR2 as YFSETQ. In nucleotides, the CDR3 is TGCGCCAGCAGCTTGTCAGCGGGGGTCCCCTACAATGAGCAGTTCTTC. Its protein product is CASSLSAGVPYNEQFF.

The chain combines TRBV28 with TRBJ2-7, with 9 nucleotides matching TRBD1. With V trimmed by 5 bases and J by 2 bases, 10 bases remained unmatched. Germline V gene data show CDR1 as MDHEN and CDR2 as SYDVKM. This CDR3 has 16 residues. CDR3 sequence reads: CASSRTGVPLTYEQYF. The CDR3 DNA reads TGTGCCAGCAGTAGGACAGGGGTTCCACTAACCTACGAGCAGTACTTC.

V is TRBV10-1 and J is TRBJ1-4; possible D gene TRBD1, 5 bases. V lost 4 bases and J lost 4, with 7 bases in between. There are 13 residues in the CDR3. Germline CDR1 is WNHNN and CDR2 is SYGVQD (reference sequence). In DNA, the CDR3 is TGCGCCAGCAGTGGACAGCATAATGAAAAACTGTTTTTT. This translates into CASSGQHNEKLFF.

This clone has at least ten counts. V and J are TRBV28 and TRBJ2-3; D remains unclear. Germline assignment: CDR1 MDHEN and CDR2 SYDVKM. The CDR3 has 13 residues. Trimming left V 4 bases short and J 2 bases short, with 7 bases between. CDR3 in DNA: TGTGCCAGCAGTTCTCTAGACACAGATACGCAGTATTTT. Protein sequence: CASSSLDTDTQYF.

The chain carries TRBV25-1 and TRBJ1-2; TRBD1 matches 8 bases. The CDR3 loop spans 15 amino acids. V dropped 4 bases and J dropped 6; count of bases not matched to a gene: 10. CDR1 and CDR2 from the germline V gene are MGHDK and SYGVNS. CDR3 DNA sequence: TGTGCCAGCAGTGTCACCGGTGGCAGGGGGCATGGCTACACCTTC. This codes for CASSVTGGRGHGYTF.

V and J are TRBV19 and TRBJ2-1, with D tentatively TRBD1 (5 bases). V was pared by 4 bases and J by 0 bases, with 13 bases between. The CDR3 covers 16 residues. CDR1 is LNHDA, CDR2 SQIVND, per germline (reference sequence). The DNA of the CDR3 is TGTGCCAGTAGTACCGGACAATCCATCTCCTACAATGAGCAGTTCTTC. This codes for CASSTGQSISYNEQFF.

The DNA for the CDR3 is TGTGCCACCAGTGACAGTGGACGGAGGGGAGAGACCCAGTACTTC. This sequence encodes CATSDSGRRGETQYF. The rearrangement uses TRBV24-1 and TRBJ2-5; D possibly corresponds to TRBD2 (6 bases). Per the germline V gene, CDR1 is KGHDR and CDR2 is SFDVKD. The CDR3 is 15 amino acids. The V end was cut by 4 bases, the J end by 4 bases, with 15 bases between.

This chain links TRBV12-3 or TRBV12-4 with TRBJ1-1, with TRBD1 identical over 7 bases. This CDR3 region has 13 residues. V shed 5 bases and J 5 bases; nucleotides not matched to a gene: 5. This CDR3 reads CASSLQGYTEAFF. In nucleotides, the CDR3 is TGTGCCAGCAGTCTACAGGGGTATACTGAAGCTTTCTTT.

This chain links TRBV27 with TRBJ2-7; maybe TRBD2 (6 bases). Trimming shortened V by 6 bases and J by 2 bases, and 20 bases separated the two germline ends. Germline loops: CDR1 MNHEY, CDR2 SMNVEV (reference sequence). The CDR3 runs 16 residues. Written as DNA, the CDR3 is TGTGCCAGCAGGGGGCTCACAGCGGGTTCTACCTACGAGCAGTACTTC. It translates to CASRGLTAGSTYEQYF.

This rearrangement joins TRBV6-2 or TRBV6-3 to TRBJ1-1; D unclear. V was cut by 2 bases and J by 3 bases, with 10 bases left in between. This CDR3 has 14 residues. Germline V gives CDR1 MNHEY, CDR2 SVGEGT. The DNA for the CDR3 is TGTGCCAGCAGTTACCCCCTCGGGGACACTGAAGCTTTCTTT. It codes for CASSYPLGDTEAFF.

Here the CDR3 DNA reads TGTGCCAGCAGTTACGACCCCGGGACAGGGGTAACTGAAGCTTTCTTT. Encoded protein: CASSYDPGTGVTEAFF. The chain is built from TRBV6-2 or TRBV6-3 and TRBJ1-1; 10 bases map to TRBD1. There are 16 residues in the CDR3. CDR1 and CDR2 from the germline V gene are MNHEY and SVGEGT. Trimming at V came to 2 bases and at J to 5 bases, leaving 8 bases not matched to a gene.